This is a list of T cell receptor beta chains from one sample in a study of shared clonotypes between healthy human individuals. Profiled with immunoSEQ multiplex PCR; TCRdb holds only in-frame clones, not every one. This sample carries 2 million to 3 million clones, more than 85% of them seen once, and the ten largest clones take around 0.37%. Sequences were obtained from naive CD4+ T cells from PBMCs. The receptors come from a man aged 18 to 30 in good health. Some clones in this sample may be carry-over from other donors' samples. The CDR3 runs from the conserved cysteine through the conserved F or W. The D gene is left open where the match is weak. Where a row states a size, it is once, few, many or the class of an expanded clone; other rows omit it.

V gene	D gene	J gene	clone size	CDR3 protein	CDR3 DNA
TRBV7-3	NA	TRBJ2-3	NA	CASSLGVRGSTDTQYF	TGTGCCAGCAGCTTAGGGGTTAGGGGAAGCACAGATACGCAGTATTTT
TRBV2	NA	TRBJ1-4	NA	CASRTVSNEKLFF	TGTGCCAGCCGGACAGTTTCCAATGAAAAACTGTTTTTT
TRBV27	TRBD2	TRBJ2-1	NA	CASSSRGGTYNEQFF	TGTGCCAGCAGTTCCCGGGGGGGAACCTACAATGAGCAGTTCTTC
TRBV28	TRBD2	TRBJ2-3	NA	CASRGAGGRTDTQYF	TGTGCCAGTAGAGGAGCGGGAGGGCGTACAGATACGCAGTATTTT
TRBV7-8	TRBD2	TRBJ2-3	NA	CASLGGLAADTQYF	TGTGCCAGCTTGGGTGGACTAGCGGCCGATACGCAGTATTTT
TRBV19	NA	TRBJ1-3	NA	CASSEGRRVGNTIYF	TGTGCCAGTAGTGAAGGACGGAGGGTTGGAAACACCATATATTTT
TRBV27	NA	TRBJ2-5	NA	CASSPMVGETQYF	TGTGCCAGCAGTCCCATGGTAGGAGAGACCCAGTACTTC
TRBV28	NA	TRBJ2-7	once	CASSYVTAPYEQYF	TGTGCCAGCAGTTACGTGACAGCCCCCTACGAGCAGTACTTC
TRBV28	TRBD1	TRBJ2-6	NA	CASSSRGPGANVLTF	TGTGCCAGCAGTTCGAGGGGGCCTGGGGCCAACGTCCTGACTTTC
TRBV4-1	TRBD2	TRBJ2-1	NA	CASSQGALAGAIYNEQFF	TGCGCCAGCAGCCAAGGGGCCCTAGCGGGAGCGATTTACAATGAGCAGTTCTTC
TRBV27	TRBD2	TRBJ2-5	NA	CASRALAGDEETQYF	TGTGCCAGCAGGGCCCTAGCGGGAGACGAAGAGACCCAGTACTTC
TRBV4-1	NA	TRBJ2-3	NA	CASSQDLGEDTQYF	TGCGCCAGCAGCCAAGATCTGGGCGAGGATACGCAGTATTTT
TRBV28	NA	TRBJ2-4	once	CASSLGGGIKNIQYF	TGTGCCAGCAGTTTAGGAGGGGGCATCAAAAACATTCAGTACTTC
TRBV7-9	TRBD1	TRBJ1-2	NA	CASSPSLRTGNYGYTF	TGTGCCAGCAGCCCATCTCTCCGGACAGGAAACTATGGCTACACCTTC
TRBV11-2	TRBD1	TRBJ1-3	NA	CASSLPTRQGRNTIYF	TGTGCCAGCAGCTTACCCACAAGACAGGGCCGAAACACCATATATTTT
TRBV7-2	TRBD1	TRBJ2-5	NA	CASSRRDRAARTQYF	TGTGCCAGCAGCAGAAGGGACAGGGCTGCCAGGACCCAGTACTTC
TRBV7-2	NA	TRBJ1-1	NA	CASSLWARDTEAFF	TGTGCCAGCAGCTTATGGGCCAGGGACACTGAAGCTTTCTTT
TRBV4-3	NA	TRBJ1-3	NA	CASSPTPTSSGNTIYF	TGCGCCAGCAGCCCGACACCTACGAGCTCTGGAAACACCATATATTTT
TRBV6-5	NA	TRBJ2-7	NA	CASSPDSNPYEQYF	TGTGCCAGCAGTCCCGACAGCAACCCCTACGAGCAGTACTTC
TRBV4-1	NA	TRBJ2-5	NA	CASSQAADQETQYF	TGCGCCAGCAGCCAAGCCGCAGATCAAGAGACCCAGTACTTC
TRBV28	NA	TRBJ1-1	NA	CASSLRRLPNTEAFF	TGTGCCAGCAGTCTCCGACGGCTACCGAACACTGAAGCTTTCTTT
TRBV27	NA	TRBJ2-7	NA	CASSFGGSYEQYF	TGTGCCAGCAGTTTTGGCGGGTCCTACGAGCAGTACTTC
TRBV7-8	NA	TRBJ2-3	NA	CASSSQGLVLPDTQYF	TGTGCCAGCAGCTCCCAGGGATTAGTATTACCAGATACGCAGTATTTT
TRBV14	TRBD2	TRBJ2-7	NA	CASSRGLAGAYEQYF	TGTGCCAGCAGCCGGGGACTAGCGGGAGCCTACGAGCAGTACTTC
TRBV9	NA	TRBJ1-2	once	CASSSWDGYTF	TGTGCCAGCAGCTCATGGGATGGCTACACCTTC
TRBV7-9	NA	TRBJ2-1	NA	CASSRSGPWGEQFF	TGTGCCAGCAGCCGCAGCGGCCCCTGGGGTGAGCAGTTCTTC
TRBV9	NA	TRBJ2-5	NA	CASSERPQGRETQYF	TGTGCCAGCAGCGAAAGACCCCAAGGTCGAGAGACCCAGTACTTC
TRBV4-2	TRBD2	TRBJ2-1	NA	CASSQAGTRNEQFF	TGTGCCAGCAGCCAAGCCGGGACTAGGAATGAGCAGTTCTTC
TRBV18	NA	TRBJ2-7	NA	CASSPTQGTYEQYF	TGTGCCAGCTCACCAACCCAGGGGACCTACGAGCAGTACTTC
TRBV9	TRBD2	TRBJ2-7	NA	CASSPRLAGIYEQYF	TGTGCCAGCAGCCCAAGACTAGCGGGAATCTACGAGCAGTACTTC
TRBV7-8	NA	TRBJ2-7	NA	CASSLEWGGYSYEQYF	TGTGCCAGCAGCTTAGAGTGGGGCGGTTACTCCTACGAGCAGTACTTC
TRBV7-2	NA	TRBJ1-2	few	CASSPNYRGYTF	TGTGCCAGCAGCCCAAACTATAGGGGCTACACCTTC
TRBV6-1	TRBD1	TRBJ1-4	NA	CASTETGGLNEKLFF	TGTGCCAGCACCGAAACAGGGGGCCTTAATGAAAAACTGTTTTTT
TRBV6-1	NA	TRBJ1-1	NA	CASSEVRQHEAFF	TGTGCCAGCAGTGAGGTCCGACAGCATGAAGCTTTCTTT
TRBV9	NA	TRBJ2-1	NA	CASSVAPVVNEQFF	TGTGCCAGCAGCGTAGCCCCGGTTGTGAATGAGCAGTTCTTC
TRBV20-1	NA	TRBJ2-5	NA	CSASAGTQYF	TGCAGTGCTAGCGCAGGGACCCAGTACTTC
TRBV18	TRBD1	TRBJ1-1	NA	CASSPSGGSEAFF	TGTGCCAGCTCACCCTCAGGGGGTTCTGAAGCTTTCTTT
TRBV2	TRBD1	TRBJ1-3	NA	CASSEDHGQGRF	TGTGCCAGCAGTGAAGACCATGGACAGGGGCGGTTT
TRBV7-3	NA	TRBJ2-1	NA	CASSLSGKGSSYNEQFF	TGTGCCAGCAGCTTAAGTGGCAAAGGGAGCTCCTACAATGAGCAGTTCTTC
TRBV2	NA	TRBJ2-7	NA	CASSERQGYEQYF	TGTGCCAGCAGTGAAAGGCAGGGCTACGAGCAGTACTTC
TRBV14	NA	TRBJ2-1	NA	CASSPHLRNEQFF	TGTGCCAGCAGCCCCCACCTCCGGAATGAGCAGTTCTTC
TRBV19	TRBD2	TRBJ2-2	NA	CASTPREGRAGELFF	TGTGCCAGTACCCCCCGGGAGGGCCGGGCCGGGGAGCTGTTTTTT